This T cell receptor (beta chain) was sequenced during a study of somatic mutations in cytotoxic T cells in rheumatoid arthritis. Study background: Peripheral blood samples of less than 35 ml EDTA were taken from patients directly after diagnosis and before treatment. Flow sorting yielded some V beta antibody-stained T-cell populations at nearly 100% purity, among them V beta1+ cells sequenced for TCRB. Findings and limits, study-wide: Patients with rheumatoid arthritis showed a slight underrepresentation of TRBV07, a finding that was never subjected to any adjustment for multiple comparisons. Unidentified antigens were the targets of the expanded CD8+ clones.

The CDR3 has 15 residues. Germline V gene sequence: CDR1 SGHDN, CDR2 FVKESK. Trimming removed 1 base from V and 4 bases from J, with 13 bases in between. As regards this clone: Its specificity is not known.

Some clones are missing from TCRdb's copy, which holds only in-frame ones; the method was immunoSEQ multiplex PCR. The repertoire includes approximately 20,000 clones, around 83% of them detected once, and approximately 10% sits in the top ten. Sequenced: CD8+ T cells sorted from blood. The TCR was taken from a man between 18 and 29 years old with rheumatoid arthritis. The chain links TRBV14 to TRBJ1-2, with D perhaps matching TRBD1 (5 bases). The CDR3 spells CASSQAQEPLYGYTF. The CDR3, as DNA: TGTGCCAGCAGCCAAGCACAGGAGCCCCTCTATGGCTACACCTTC.